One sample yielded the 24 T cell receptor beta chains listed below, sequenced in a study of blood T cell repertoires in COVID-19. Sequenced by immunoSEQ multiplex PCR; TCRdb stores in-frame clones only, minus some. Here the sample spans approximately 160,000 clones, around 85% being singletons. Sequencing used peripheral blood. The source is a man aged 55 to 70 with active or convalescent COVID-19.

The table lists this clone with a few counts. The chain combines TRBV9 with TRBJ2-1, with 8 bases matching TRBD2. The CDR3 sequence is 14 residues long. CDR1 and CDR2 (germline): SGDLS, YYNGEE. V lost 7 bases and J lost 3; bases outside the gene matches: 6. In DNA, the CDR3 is TGTGCCAGCCAGCGGGAGTTTAGCTACAATGAGCAGTTCTTC. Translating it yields CASQREFSYNEQFF.

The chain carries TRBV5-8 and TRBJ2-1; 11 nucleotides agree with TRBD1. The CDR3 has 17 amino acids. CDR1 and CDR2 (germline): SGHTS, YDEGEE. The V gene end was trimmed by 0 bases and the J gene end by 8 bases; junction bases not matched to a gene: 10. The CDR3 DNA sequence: TGTGCCAGCAGCTTGGGTCGGACAGGGGGCCTTGGTGATGAGCAGTTCTTC. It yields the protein CASSLGRTGGLGDEQFF.

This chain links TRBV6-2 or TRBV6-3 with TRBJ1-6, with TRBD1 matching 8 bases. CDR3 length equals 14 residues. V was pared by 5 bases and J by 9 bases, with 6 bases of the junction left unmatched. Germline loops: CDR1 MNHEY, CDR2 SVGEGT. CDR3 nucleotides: TGTGCCAGCAGTGGACAGGGTGAGGGTTCACCCCTCCACTTT. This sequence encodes CASSGQGEGSPLHF.

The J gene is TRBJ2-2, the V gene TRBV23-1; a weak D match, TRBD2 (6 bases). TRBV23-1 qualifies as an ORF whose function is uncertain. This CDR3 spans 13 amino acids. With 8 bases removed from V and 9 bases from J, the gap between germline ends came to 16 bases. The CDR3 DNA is TGCGCCAGCGGCTTCGGGGGAAGGTGGGAGCTGTTTTTT. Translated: CASGFGGRWELFF.

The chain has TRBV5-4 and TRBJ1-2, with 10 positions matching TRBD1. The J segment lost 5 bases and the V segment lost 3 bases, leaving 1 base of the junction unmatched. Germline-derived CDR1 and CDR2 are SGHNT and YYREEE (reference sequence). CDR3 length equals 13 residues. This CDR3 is CASSSDRGYGYTF. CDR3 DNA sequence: TGTGCCAGCAGCTCGGACAGGGGGTATGGCTACACCTTC. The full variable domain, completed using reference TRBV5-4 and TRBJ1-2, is ETGVTQSPTHLIKTRGQQVTLRCSSQSGHNTVSWYQQALGQGPQFIFQYYREEENGRGNFPPRFSGLQFPNYSSELNVNALELDDSALYLCASSSDRGYGYTFGSGTRLTVV.

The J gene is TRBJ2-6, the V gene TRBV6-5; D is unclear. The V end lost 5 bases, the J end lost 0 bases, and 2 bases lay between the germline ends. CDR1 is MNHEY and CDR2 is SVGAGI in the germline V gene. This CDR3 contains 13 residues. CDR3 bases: TGTGCCAGCAGTCTCTCTGGGGCCAACGTCCTGACTTTC. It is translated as CASSLSGANVLTF.

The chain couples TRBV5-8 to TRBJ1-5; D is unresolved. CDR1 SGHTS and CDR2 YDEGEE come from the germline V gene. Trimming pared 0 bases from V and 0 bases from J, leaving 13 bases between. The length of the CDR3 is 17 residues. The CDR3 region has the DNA TGTGCCAGCAGCTTGGTAGGCGGGATTGATAGCAATCAGCCCCAGCATTTT. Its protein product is CASSLVGGIDSNQPQHF.

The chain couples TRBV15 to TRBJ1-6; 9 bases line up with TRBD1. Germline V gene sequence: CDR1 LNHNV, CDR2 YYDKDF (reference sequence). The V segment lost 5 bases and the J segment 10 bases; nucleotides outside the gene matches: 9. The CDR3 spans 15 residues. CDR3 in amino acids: CATSGGTGGVSPLHF. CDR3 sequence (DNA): TGTGCCACCAGCGGGGGCACAGGGGGCGTCTCACCCCTCCACTTT.

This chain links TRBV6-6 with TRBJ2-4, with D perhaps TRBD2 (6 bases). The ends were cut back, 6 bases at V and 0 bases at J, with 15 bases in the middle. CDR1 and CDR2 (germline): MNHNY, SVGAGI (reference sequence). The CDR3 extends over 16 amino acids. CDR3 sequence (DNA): TGTGCCAGCAGCCAAGGGGCGGGGTTAGCCAAAAACATTCAGTACTTC. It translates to CASSQGAGLAKNIQYF.

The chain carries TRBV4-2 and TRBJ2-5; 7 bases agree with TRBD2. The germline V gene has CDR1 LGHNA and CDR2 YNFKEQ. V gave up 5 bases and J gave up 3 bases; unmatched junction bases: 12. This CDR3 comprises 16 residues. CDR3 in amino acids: CASSSRVSGGEETQYF. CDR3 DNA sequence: TGTGCCAGCAGCTCCAGGGTCTCGGGAGGTGAAGAGACCCAGTACTTC.

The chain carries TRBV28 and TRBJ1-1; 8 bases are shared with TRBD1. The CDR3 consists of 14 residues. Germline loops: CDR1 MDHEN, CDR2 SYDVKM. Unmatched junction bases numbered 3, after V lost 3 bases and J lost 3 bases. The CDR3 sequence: CASSFPQGDTEAFF. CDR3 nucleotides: TGTGCCAGCAGTTTTCCACAGGGGGACACTGAAGCTTTCTTT.

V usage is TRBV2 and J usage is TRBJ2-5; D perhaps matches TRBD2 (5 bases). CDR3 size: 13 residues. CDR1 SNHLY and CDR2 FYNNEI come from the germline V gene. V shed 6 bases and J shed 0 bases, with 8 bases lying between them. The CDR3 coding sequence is TGTGCCAGCAGGACTAACCACCAAGAGACCCAGTACTTC. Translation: CASRTNHQETQYF. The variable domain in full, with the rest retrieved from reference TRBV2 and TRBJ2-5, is EPEVTQTPSHQVTQMGQEVILRCVPISNHLYFYWYRQILGQKVEFLVSFYNNEISEKSEIFDDQFSVERPDGSNFTLKIRSTKLEDSAMYFCASRTNHQETQYFGPGTRLLVL.

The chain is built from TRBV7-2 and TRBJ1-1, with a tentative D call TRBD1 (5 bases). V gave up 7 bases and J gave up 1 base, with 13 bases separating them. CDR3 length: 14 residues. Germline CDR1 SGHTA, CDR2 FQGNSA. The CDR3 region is CASNRQLPNTEAFF. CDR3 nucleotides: TGTGCCAGCAACCGACAGCTCCCGAACACTGAAGCTTTCTTT.

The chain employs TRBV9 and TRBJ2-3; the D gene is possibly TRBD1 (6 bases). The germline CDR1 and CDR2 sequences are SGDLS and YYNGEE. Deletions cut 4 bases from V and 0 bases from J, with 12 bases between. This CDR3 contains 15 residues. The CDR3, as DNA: TGTGCCAGCAGCTCAGGGGCAGATAGCACAGATACGCAGTATTTT. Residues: CASSSGADSTDTQYF.

The CDR3 nucleotides are TGTGCCAGCAGCTTAGTCGGGACAGGGGTTGGGGAGACCCAGTACTTC. Translated: CASSLVGTGVGETQYF. The J gene is TRBJ2-5, the V gene TRBV11-2; 10 nucleotides agree with TRBD1. CDR1 SGHAT and CDR2 FQNNGV come from the germline V gene. V trimming: 1 base; J trimming: 5 bases; junction bases outside the gene matches: 7. This CDR3 has 16 amino acids. The whole variable domain, filled in from reference TRBV11-2 and TRBJ2-5, reads EAGVAQSPRYKIIEKRQSVAFWCNPISGHATLYWYQQILGQGPKLLIQFQNNGVVDDSQLPKDRFSAERLKGVDSTLKIQPAKLEDSAVYLCASSLVGTGVGETQYFGPGTRLLVL.

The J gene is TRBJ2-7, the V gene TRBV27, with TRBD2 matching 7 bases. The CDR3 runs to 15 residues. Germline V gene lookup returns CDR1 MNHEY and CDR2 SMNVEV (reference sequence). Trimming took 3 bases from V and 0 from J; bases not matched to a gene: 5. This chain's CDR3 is CASSFLAESSYEQYF. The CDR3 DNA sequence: TGTGCCAGCAGTTTCCTAGCGGAGAGCTCCTACGAGCAGTACTTC.

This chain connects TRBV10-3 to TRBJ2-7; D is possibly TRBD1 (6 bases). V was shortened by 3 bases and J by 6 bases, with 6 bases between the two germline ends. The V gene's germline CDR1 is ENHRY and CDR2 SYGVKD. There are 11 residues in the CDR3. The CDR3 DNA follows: TGTGCCATCAGTGACAGGGGCGAGCAGTACTTC. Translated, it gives CAISDRGEQYF.

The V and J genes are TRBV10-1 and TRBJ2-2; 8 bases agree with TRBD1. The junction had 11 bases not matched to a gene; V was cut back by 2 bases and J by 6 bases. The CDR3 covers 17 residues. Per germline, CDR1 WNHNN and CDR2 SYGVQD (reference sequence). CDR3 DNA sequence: TGCGCCAGCAGTGAGAGGGACAGGTCTAGGATACCCGGGGAGCTGTTTTTT. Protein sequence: CASSERDRSRIPGELFF.

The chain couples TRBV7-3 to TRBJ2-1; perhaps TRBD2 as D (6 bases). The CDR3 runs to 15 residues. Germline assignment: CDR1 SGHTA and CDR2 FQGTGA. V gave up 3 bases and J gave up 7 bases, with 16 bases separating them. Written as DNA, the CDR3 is TGTGCCAGCAGCTTTAAACGGGGGATGTCGAATGAGCAGTTCTTC. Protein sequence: CASSFKRGMSNEQFF.

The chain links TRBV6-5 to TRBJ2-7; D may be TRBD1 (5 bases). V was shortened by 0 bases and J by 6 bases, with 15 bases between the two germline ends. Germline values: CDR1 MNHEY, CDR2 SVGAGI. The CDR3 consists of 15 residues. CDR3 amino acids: CASSYSDTVNLEQYF. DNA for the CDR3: TGTGCCAGCAGTTACTCGGACACCGTTAATCTCGAGCAGTACTTC.

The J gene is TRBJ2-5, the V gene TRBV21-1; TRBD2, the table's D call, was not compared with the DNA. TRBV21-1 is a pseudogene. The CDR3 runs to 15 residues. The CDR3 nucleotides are TGTGCCAGCAGCAACTTACCGGGTCCCGAAGAGACCCAGTACTTC. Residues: CASSNLPGPEETQYF.

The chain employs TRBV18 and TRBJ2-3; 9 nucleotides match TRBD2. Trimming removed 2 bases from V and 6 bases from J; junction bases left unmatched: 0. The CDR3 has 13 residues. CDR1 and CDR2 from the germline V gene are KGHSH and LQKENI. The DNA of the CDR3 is TGTGCCAGCTCACCAGGGACTAGCGATACGCAGTATTTT. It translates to CASSPGTSDTQYF.

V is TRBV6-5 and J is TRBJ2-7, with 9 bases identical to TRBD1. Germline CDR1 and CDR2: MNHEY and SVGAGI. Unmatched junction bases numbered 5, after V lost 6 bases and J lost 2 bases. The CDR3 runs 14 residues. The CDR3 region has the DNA TGTGCCAGCAGGAAGACAGGGGGTCCCTACGAGCAGTACTTC. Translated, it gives CASRKTGGPYEQYF.

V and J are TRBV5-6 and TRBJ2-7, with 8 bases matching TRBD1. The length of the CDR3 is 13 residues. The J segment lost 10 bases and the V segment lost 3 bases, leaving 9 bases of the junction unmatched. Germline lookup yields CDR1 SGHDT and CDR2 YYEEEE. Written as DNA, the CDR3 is TGTGCCAGCAGCTCTTGGACAGGGTTAAGACAGTACTTC. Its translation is CASSSWTGLRQYF.